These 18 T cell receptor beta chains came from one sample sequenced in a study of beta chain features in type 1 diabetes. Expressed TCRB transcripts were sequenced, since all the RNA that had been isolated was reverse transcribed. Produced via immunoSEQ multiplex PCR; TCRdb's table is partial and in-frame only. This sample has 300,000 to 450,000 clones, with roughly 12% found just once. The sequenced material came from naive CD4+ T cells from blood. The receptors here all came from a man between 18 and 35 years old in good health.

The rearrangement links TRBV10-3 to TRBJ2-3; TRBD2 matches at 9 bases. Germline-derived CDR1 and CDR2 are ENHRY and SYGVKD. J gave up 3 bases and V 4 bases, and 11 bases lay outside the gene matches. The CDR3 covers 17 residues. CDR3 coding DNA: TGTGCCATCAGTGGGACTAGCGTGTCGGGGCGGACAGATACGCAGTATTTT. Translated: CAISGTSVSGRTDTQYF.

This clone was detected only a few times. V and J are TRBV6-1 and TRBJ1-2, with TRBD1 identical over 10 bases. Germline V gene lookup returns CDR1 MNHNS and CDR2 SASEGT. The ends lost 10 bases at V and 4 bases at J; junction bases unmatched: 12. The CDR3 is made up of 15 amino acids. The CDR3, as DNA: TGTGCCACCACCCCCGGGACAGGGGAAGTCTATGGCTACACCTTC. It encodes CATTPGTGEVYGYTF.

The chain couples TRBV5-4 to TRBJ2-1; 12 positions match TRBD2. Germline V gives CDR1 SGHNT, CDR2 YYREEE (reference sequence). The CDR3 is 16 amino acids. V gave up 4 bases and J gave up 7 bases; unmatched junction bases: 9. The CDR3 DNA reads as TGTGCCAGCAGCCCTGCTCTAGCGGGGGGGAGGAATGAGCAGTTCTTC. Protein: CASSPALAGGRNEQFF.

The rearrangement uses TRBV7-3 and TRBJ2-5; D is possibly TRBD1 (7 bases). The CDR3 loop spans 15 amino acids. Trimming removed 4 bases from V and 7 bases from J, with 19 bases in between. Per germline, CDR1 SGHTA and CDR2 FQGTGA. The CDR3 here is CASSSEKQGTGTQYF. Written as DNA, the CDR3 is TGTGCCAGCAGCTCGGAAAAACAGGGGACTGGGACCCAGTACTTC.

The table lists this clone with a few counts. CDR3 sequence reads: CASSQETGRATNEKLFF. The CDR3 DNA follows: TGCGCCAGCAGCCAAGAAACAGGGAGGGCTACTAATGAAAAACTGTTTTTT. This chain uses TRBV4-3 with TRBJ1-4, with TRBD1 as a possible D gene (6 bases). This CDR3 spans 17 amino acids. Germline lookup yields CDR1 LGHNA and CDR2 YSLEER. V lost 0 bases and J lost 2, with 13 bases in between.

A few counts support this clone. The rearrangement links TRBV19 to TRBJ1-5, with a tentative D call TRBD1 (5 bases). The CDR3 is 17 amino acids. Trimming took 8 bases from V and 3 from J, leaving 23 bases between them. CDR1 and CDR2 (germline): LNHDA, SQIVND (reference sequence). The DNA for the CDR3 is TGTGCCAGTGATATTGGCGGGGCCAGTTTGGCCAATCAGCCCCAGCATTTT. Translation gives CASDIGGASLANQPQHF.

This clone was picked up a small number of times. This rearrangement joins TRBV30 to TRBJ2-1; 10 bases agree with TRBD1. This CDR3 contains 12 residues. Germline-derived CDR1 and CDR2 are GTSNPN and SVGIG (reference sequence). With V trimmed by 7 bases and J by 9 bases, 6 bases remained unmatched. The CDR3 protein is CASETGGGEQFF. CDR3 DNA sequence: TGTGCCTCCGAGACAGGGGGCGGTGAGCAGTTCTTC. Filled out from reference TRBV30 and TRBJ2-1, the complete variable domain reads SQTIHQWPATLVQPVGSPLSLECTVEGTSNPNLYWYRQAAGRGLQLLFYSVGIGQISSEVPQNLSASRPQDRQFILSSKKLLLSDSGFYLCASETGGGEQFFGPGTRLTVL.

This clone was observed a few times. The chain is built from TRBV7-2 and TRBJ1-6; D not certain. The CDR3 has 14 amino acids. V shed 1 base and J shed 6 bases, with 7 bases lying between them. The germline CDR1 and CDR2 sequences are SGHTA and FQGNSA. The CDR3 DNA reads TGTGCCAGCAGCTTAGGGGCCGCTAATTCACCCCTCCACTTT. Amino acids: CASSLGAANSPLHF.

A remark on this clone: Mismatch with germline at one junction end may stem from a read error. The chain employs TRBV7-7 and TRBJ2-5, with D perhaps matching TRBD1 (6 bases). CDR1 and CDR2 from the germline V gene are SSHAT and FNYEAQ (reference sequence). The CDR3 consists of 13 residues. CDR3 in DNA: TGTGCTAGCAGCTTAGACAGGTCCGAGACCCAGTACTTC. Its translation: CASSLDRSETQYF.

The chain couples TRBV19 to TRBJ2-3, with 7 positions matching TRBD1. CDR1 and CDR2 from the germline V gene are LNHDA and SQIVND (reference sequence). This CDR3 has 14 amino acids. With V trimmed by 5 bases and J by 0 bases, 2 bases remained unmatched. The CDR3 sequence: CASSEGQSTDTQYF. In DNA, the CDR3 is TGTGCCAGTAGTGAGGGACAGAGCACAGATACGCAGTATTTT. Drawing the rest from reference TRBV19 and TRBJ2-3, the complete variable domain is DGGITQSPKYLFRKEGQNVTLSCEQNLNHDAMYWYRQDPGQGLRLIYYSQIVNDFQKGDIAEGYSVSREKKESFPLTVTSAQKNPTAFYLCASSEGQSTDTQYFGPGTRLTVL.

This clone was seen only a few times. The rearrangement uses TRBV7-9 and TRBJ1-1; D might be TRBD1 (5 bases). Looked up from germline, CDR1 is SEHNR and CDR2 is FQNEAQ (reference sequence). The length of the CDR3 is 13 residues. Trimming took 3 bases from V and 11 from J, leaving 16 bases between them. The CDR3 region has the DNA TGTGCCAGCAGCTTTAGCAGGGAAGGTAGCGCTTTCTTT. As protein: CASSFSREGSAFF.

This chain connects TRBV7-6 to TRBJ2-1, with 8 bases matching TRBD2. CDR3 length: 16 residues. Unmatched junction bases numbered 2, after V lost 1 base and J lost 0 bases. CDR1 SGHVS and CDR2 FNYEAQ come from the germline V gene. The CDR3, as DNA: TGTGCCAGCAGCTTAGTAGCGGGGAACTCCTACAATGAGCAGTTCTTC. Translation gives CASSLVAGNSYNEQFF.

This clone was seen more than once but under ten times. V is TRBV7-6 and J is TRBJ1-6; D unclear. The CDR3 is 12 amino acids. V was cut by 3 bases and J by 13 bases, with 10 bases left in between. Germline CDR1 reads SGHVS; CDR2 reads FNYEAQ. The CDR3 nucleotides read TGTGCCAGCAGCTTGCAGAACGGGCCCCTCCACTTT. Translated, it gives CASSLQNGPLHF.

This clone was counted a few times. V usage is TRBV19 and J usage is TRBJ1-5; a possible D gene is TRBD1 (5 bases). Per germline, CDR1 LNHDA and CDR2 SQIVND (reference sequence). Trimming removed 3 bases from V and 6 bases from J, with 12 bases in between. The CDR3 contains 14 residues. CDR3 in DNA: TGTGCCAGTAGTATCTTAGGGGAGGGTCAGCCCCAGCATTTT. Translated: CASSILGEGQPQHF.

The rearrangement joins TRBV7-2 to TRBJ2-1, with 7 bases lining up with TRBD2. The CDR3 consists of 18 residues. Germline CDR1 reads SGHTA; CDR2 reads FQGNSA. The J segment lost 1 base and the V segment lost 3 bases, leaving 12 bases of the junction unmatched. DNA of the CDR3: TGTGCCAGCAGCTTGGTAGGGAACGCGGGAGATTCCTACAATGAGCAGTTCTTC. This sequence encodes CASSLVGNAGDSYNEQFF.

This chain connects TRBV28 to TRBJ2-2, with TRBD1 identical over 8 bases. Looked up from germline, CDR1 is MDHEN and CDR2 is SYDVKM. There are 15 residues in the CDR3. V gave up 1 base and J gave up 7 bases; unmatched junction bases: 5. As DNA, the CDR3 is TGTGCCAGCAGTTTATTGCAGGGGGCCGGCGGGGAGCTGTTTTTT. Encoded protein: CASSLLQGAGGELFF.

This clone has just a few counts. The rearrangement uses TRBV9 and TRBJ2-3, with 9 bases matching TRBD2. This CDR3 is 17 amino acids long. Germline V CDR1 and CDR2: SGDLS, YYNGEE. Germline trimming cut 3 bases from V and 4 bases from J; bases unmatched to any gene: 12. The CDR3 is CASSATDSGSTADTQYF. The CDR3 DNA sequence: TGTGCCAGCAGCGCTACAGATAGCGGGAGTACAGCAGATACGCAGTATTTT.

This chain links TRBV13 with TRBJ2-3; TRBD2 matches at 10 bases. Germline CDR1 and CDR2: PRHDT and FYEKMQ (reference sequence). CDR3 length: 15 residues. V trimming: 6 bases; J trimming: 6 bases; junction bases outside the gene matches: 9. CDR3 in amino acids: CASSITSGILDTQYF. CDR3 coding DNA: TGTGCCAGCAGTATAACTAGCGGGATATTGGATACGCAGTATTTT.